This T cell receptor (beta chain) was sequenced during a study of T cell responses to AZD1222 COVID-19 vaccine. Regarding the study as a whole: It was only after the peak T cell response that any repertoires were sampled. Baseline seropositives among AZD1222 recipients totaled only 5 to 7. Researchers report vaccine-associated CD4 TCRs spanning spike, with dominance at 160-218 and 743-854.

The repertoire was sequenced with immunoSEQ multiplex PCR; TCRdb's copy has only in-frame clones and lacks some. The sample shows 250,000 to 300,000 clones, approximately 94% of them seen only once. The analysis combined second doses at about 4 or about 12 weeks. Remarks on this clone: Its antigen remains unidentified.

The origin of this receptor is an adult who received the AZD1222 COVID-19 vaccine. Sample: peripheral blood, taken 28 days after the second AZD1222 dose.

The CDR3 sequence: CASSQGSPSQQYF. CDR3 bases: TGTGCCAGCAGCCAAGGGTCCCCCAGCCAGCAGTACTTC. The chain employs TRBV3-1 (or the pseudogene TRBV3-2) and TRBJ2-7, with D uncertain. CDR1 is LGHDT and CDR2 is YNNKEL in the germline V gene (reference sequence). The CDR3 covers 13 residues. Trimming removed 1 base from V and 8 bases from J, with 12 bases in between.